Shown below are 24 T cell receptor beta chains from a single sample sequenced in a study of post-analysis software for immune sequencing data. Notes on the study in general: Included in a set of several TRBV segments more frequent in patients than controls were TRBV5-6, TRBV5-1 and TRBV20-1.

Presence of unique molecular identifiers characterized the TCR beta cDNA libraries. TCRdb used MiXCR to reprocess the PCR reads, holding one entry per CDR3 protein. The sample lists fewer than 850,000 distinct CDR3 sequences, about 27% seen once, with more than 0.45% in the top ten. Their specific antigens are unknown. The sequencing sample was made of blood. Receptor source: a girl between 10 and 17 years old with multiple sclerosis.

J is TRBJ1-6 and V is TRBV20-1, with a weak D call TRBD1 (6 bases). The germline gives CDR1 DFQATT, CDR2 SNEGSKA (reference sequence). The CDR3 is made up of 15 amino acids. The V and J ends lost 0 bases and 9 bases respectively, with 15 bases between them. The chain's CDR3 is CSARDTTGRTSPLHF. CDR3 bases: TGCAGTGCTAGAGATACGACAGGCAGGACTTCACCCCTCCACTTT.

This clonotype was observed many times. The gene calls are TRBV7-9 and TRBJ2-1; TRBD1 or TRBD2 may be the D gene (5 bases each). V gave up 3 bases and J gave up 8 bases, with 8 bases separating them. CDR1 and CDR2 (germline): SEHNR, FQNEAQ (reference sequence). This CDR3 is built from 12 residues. The chain's CDR3 is CASSLGVYEQFF. The CDR3 nucleotides read TGTGCCAGCAGCTTGGGGGTCTATGAGCAGTTCTTC.

The chain combines TRBV6-1 with TRBJ2-2; 9 positions agree with TRBD2. Germline lookup yields CDR1 MNHNS and CDR2 SASEGT. Trimming removed 4 bases from V and 11 bases from J; junction bases left unmatched: 8. This CDR3 contains 14 residues. CDR3 region: CASSVERGVGELFF. The CDR3 DNA reads as TGTGCCAGCAGTGTTGAGCGGGGGGTTGGTGAGCTGTTTTTT.

This clonotype was detected a few times. The rearrangement links TRBV7-2 to TRBJ2-3; no firm D call. Trimming took 4 bases from V and 8 from J, leaving 7 bases between them. Looked up from germline, CDR1 is SGHTA and CDR2 is FQGNSA. The CDR3 has 11 amino acids. The CDR3 region is CASSSLSTQYF. The CDR3 nucleotides are TGTGCCAGCAGCTCCCTCAGTACGCAGTATTTT.

The table lists this clonotype with a few counts. The CDR3 DNA follows: TGTGCCAGCAGTGGGCCGGGGCTGGGTGGCTACACCTTC. Its translation: CASSGPGLGGYTF. J is TRBJ1-2 and V is TRBV25-1, with D tentatively TRBD1 (5 bases). Germline lookup yields CDR1 MGHDK and CDR2 SYGVNS. The CDR3 has 13 amino acids. V dropped 4 bases and J dropped 7 bases, with 13 bases sitting between them.

The chain carries TRBV9 and TRBJ2-1, with TRBD2 identical over 7 bases. Germline assignment: CDR1 SGDLS and CDR2 YYNGEE. The CDR3 runs 17 residues. Trimming at V came to 0 bases and at J to 6 bases, leaving 12 bases not matched to a gene. In DNA, the CDR3 is TGTGCCAGCAGCGTAGGGGGTGGCGGGAGAGGTTGCAATGAGCAGTTCTTC. It codes for CASSVGGGGRGCNEQFF. The whole variable domain, remainder taken from reference TRBV9 and TRBJ2-1, is DSGVTQTPKHLITATGQRVTLRCSPRSGDLSVYWYQQSLDQGLQFLIQYYNGEERAKGNILERFSAQQFPDLHSELNLSSLELGDSALYFCASSVGGGGRGCNEQFFGPGTRLTVL.

This clonotype has just one count. This rearrangement joins TRBV20-1 to TRBJ2-2; a possible D gene is TRBD1 (6 bases). The V end lost 6 bases, the J end lost 3 bases, and 17 bases lay between the germline ends. Per the germline V gene, CDR1 is DFQATT and CDR2 is SNEGSKA (reference sequence). The CDR3 loop spans 15 amino acids. The CDR3, as DNA: TGCAGTGCGCACCCCCGGGACACTTACACCGGGGAGCTGTTTTTT. Translating it yields CSAHPRDTYTGELFF.

The rearrangement links TRBV5-6 to TRBJ1-2; D remains unclear. The V gene's germline CDR1 is SGHDT and CDR2 YYEEEE. Trimming shortened V by 0 bases and J by 4 bases, and 10 bases separated the two germline ends. The CDR3 is 14 amino acids. CDR3 sequence: CASSLGRGIYGYTF. The CDR3 DNA follows: TGTGCCAGCAGCTTGGGTCGAGGAATCTATGGCTACACCTTC.

In its sample, this clonotype was seen a few times. The gene calls are TRBV3-1 and TRBJ1-4; 9 positions match TRBD1. This CDR3 spans 15 amino acids. Trimming cost V 6 bases and J 5 bases; bases outside gene matches: 7. Germline V lookup: CDR1 LGHDT, CDR2 YNNKEL (reference sequence). The CDR3 DNA is TGTGCCAGCAGTTTTATGACAGGGGGGAATGAAAAACTGTTTTTT. This codes for CASSFMTGGNEKLFF. Full variable domain (missing parts from reference TRBV3-1 and TRBJ1-4): DTAVSQTPKYLVTQMGNDKSIKCEQNLGHDTMYWYKQDSKKFLKIMFSYNNKELIINETVPNRFSPKSPDKAHLNLHINSLELGDSAVYFCASSFMTGGNEKLFFGSGTQLSVL.

This clonotype was counted only a few times. The chain links TRBV24-1 to TRBJ2-7; perhaps TRBD1 as D (6 bases). Trimming took 5 bases from V and 3 from J, leaving 13 bases between them. The CDR3 runs 14 residues. From germline, CDR1 is KGHDR and CDR2 SFDVKD. The DNA for the CDR3 is TGTGCCACCAGTGGGTCCTCGACAGGCTACGAGCAGTACTTC. It encodes CATSGSSTGYEQYF.

The chain joins TRBV7-6 to TRBJ2-7; 8 bases are a match to TRBD1. V dropped 5 bases and J dropped 6; count of bases not matched to a gene: 9. CDR3 length: 14 amino acids. Germline-derived CDR1 and CDR2 are SGHVS and FNYEAQ. CDR3 protein: CASSIGTGYSEQYF. The CDR3 DNA sequence: TGTGCCAGCAGCATCGGGACAGGATACTCCGAGCAGTACTTC.

The V and J genes are TRBV20-1 and TRBJ2-3; tentatively, D is TRBD2 (5 bases). Trimming pared 6 bases from V and 0 bases from J, leaving 16 bases between. The CDR3 covers 15 residues. Germline-derived CDR1 and CDR2 are DFQATT and SNEGSKA (reference sequence). DNA for the CDR3: TGCAGTGCCAATCGGAGGACGGACAGCACAGATACGCAGTATTTT. Its translation is CSANRRTDSTDTQYF.

Points on this clonotype: The DNA is omitted, as the CDR3 cannot be located on it reliably, and the CDR3 follows TCRdb's listing. The chain joins TRBV28 to TRBJ1-1; the table's D call, TRBD1, has no DNA check behind it. The CDR3 is 11 amino acids in total, end residues counted. The germline V gene encodes CDR1 MDHEN and CDR2 SYDVKM. The CDR3: CASAFGRGAFF.

This clonotype showed up just a few times. The rearrangement joins TRBV20-1 to TRBJ2-1; 10 bases line up with TRBD2. CDR1 DFQATT and CDR2 SNEGSKA come from the germline V gene (reference sequence). With 7 bases clipped from V and 3 bases from J, the junction kept 6 bases outside the gene matches. The CDR3 has 14 amino acids. DNA of the CDR3: TGCAGTGTGAGCGGGGGGGAAATCTACAATGAGCAGTTCTTC. It translates to CSVSGGEIYNEQFF.

This clonotype was recorded a few times. The chain carries TRBV12-3 or TRBV12-4 and TRBJ2-7; 8 bases line up with TRBD1. Unmatched junction bases numbered 6, after V lost 4 bases and J lost 1 base. The CDR3 is made up of 15 amino acids. As DNA, the CDR3 is TGTGCCAGCAGTTCCATGGACAGGGTGTCCTACGAGCAGTACTTC. This translates into CASSSMDRVSYEQYF.

The chain recombines TRBV6-6 with TRBJ1-5; D might be TRBD1 (5 bases). This CDR3 is built from 12 residues. V lost 5 bases and J 15 bases, leaving 17 bases between the germline ends. The germline V gene has CDR1 MNHNY and CDR2 SVGAGI (reference sequence). The CDR3: CASSPNRGGRHF. For the CDR3, the DNA is TGTGCCAGCAGTCCCAACCGGGGGGGTCGGCATTTT.

The genes are TRBV20-1 and TRBJ2-3; 7 bases map to TRBD2. The V and J ends lost 6 bases and 2 bases, in that order; junction bases with no gene match: 14. Germline CDR1 DFQATT, CDR2 SNEGSKA (reference sequence). The CDR3 runs 16 residues. The CDR3 sequence is CSAKTGLAVYTDTQYF. The CDR3 DNA reads as TGCAGTGCAAAAACTGGGCTAGCGGTATACACAGATACGCAGTATTTT.

The chain uses TRBV9 and TRBJ2-1, with D tentatively TRBD2 (6 bases). Near its end, the DNA agrees better with TRBJ2-7, so the J call may be wrong. The CDR3 has 15 residues. Germline values: CDR1 SGDLS, CDR2 YYNGEE. As DNA, the CDR3 is TGTGCCAGCAGCGTTTTTGGCGGGACGTACAATGAGCAGTACTTC. Translation: CASSVFGGTYNEQYF.

The rearrangement links TRBV24-1 to TRBJ2-1; D not certain. Germline CDR1 KGHDR, CDR2 SFDVKD. The CDR3 runs 16 residues. V was shortened by 3 bases and J by 3 bases, with 14 bases between the two germline ends. The CDR3 reads CATSDVYSGVYNEQFF. The CDR3 nucleotides read TGTGCCACCAGTGATGTATACAGTGGGGTCTACAATGAGCAGTTCTTC.

V usage is TRBV15 and J usage is TRBJ2-3; D not certain. Germline-derived CDR1 and CDR2 are LNHNV and YYDKDF (reference sequence). V was shortened by 1 base and J by 3 bases, with 8 bases between the two germline ends. The length of the CDR3 is 14 residues. In nucleotides, the CDR3 is TGTGCCACCAGCAGAGGAGGCCAAACAGATACGCAGTATTTT. As protein: CATSRGGQTDTQYF.

This clonotype was seen a few times. The J gene is TRBJ2-1, the V gene TRBV25-1, with 9 positions matching TRBD1. Trimming removed 5 bases from V and 5 bases from J; junction bases left unmatched: 7. Looked up from germline, CDR1 is MGHDK and CDR2 is SYGVNS. The CDR3 contains 15 residues. DNA of the CDR3: TGTGCCAGCAGTTTCTGGGACAGGGTTAACAATGAGCAGTTCTTC. Translated: CASSFWDRVNNEQFF.

There are many counts of this clonotype. The chain employs TRBV14 and TRBJ2-3, with D tentatively TRBD1 (5 bases). This CDR3 region has 16 residues. Germline loops: CDR1 SGHDN, CDR2 FVKESK. Trimming cost V 5 bases and J 1 base, with 16 bases left between them. CDR3 in amino acids: CASSLDTSAGTDTQYF. For the CDR3, the DNA is TGTGCCAGCAGCTTGGACACCTCGGCGGGCACAGATACGCAGTATTTT. Full variable domain (missing parts from reference TRBV14 and TRBJ2-3): EAGVTQFPSHSVIEKGQTVTLRCDPISGHDNLYWYRRVMGKEIKFLLHFVKESKQDESGMPNNRFLAERTGGTYSTLKVQPAELEDSGVYFCASSLDTSAGTDTQYFGPGTRLTVL.

The chain uses TRBV3-1 and TRBJ2-5, with TRBD1 identical over 7 bases. There are 15 residues in the CDR3. CDR1 LGHDT and CDR2 YNNKEL come from the germline V gene (reference sequence). J gave up 1 base and V 3 bases, and 5 bases lay outside the gene matches. CDR3 in amino acids: CASSQTTGPQETQYF. CDR3 bases: TGTGCCAGCAGCCAGACGACAGGGCCCCAAGAGACCCAGTACTTC.

J is TRBJ2-1 and V is TRBV29-1, with 8 bases lining up with TRBD1. The CDR3 has 14 amino acids. V trimming: 6 bases; J trimming: 2 bases; junction bases outside the gene matches: 6. Per germline, CDR1 SQVTM and CDR2 ANQGSEA. The CDR3 is CSVQHRGAYNEQFF. DNA for the CDR3: TGCAGCGTACAGCACAGGGGGGCCTACAATGAGCAGTTCTTC.